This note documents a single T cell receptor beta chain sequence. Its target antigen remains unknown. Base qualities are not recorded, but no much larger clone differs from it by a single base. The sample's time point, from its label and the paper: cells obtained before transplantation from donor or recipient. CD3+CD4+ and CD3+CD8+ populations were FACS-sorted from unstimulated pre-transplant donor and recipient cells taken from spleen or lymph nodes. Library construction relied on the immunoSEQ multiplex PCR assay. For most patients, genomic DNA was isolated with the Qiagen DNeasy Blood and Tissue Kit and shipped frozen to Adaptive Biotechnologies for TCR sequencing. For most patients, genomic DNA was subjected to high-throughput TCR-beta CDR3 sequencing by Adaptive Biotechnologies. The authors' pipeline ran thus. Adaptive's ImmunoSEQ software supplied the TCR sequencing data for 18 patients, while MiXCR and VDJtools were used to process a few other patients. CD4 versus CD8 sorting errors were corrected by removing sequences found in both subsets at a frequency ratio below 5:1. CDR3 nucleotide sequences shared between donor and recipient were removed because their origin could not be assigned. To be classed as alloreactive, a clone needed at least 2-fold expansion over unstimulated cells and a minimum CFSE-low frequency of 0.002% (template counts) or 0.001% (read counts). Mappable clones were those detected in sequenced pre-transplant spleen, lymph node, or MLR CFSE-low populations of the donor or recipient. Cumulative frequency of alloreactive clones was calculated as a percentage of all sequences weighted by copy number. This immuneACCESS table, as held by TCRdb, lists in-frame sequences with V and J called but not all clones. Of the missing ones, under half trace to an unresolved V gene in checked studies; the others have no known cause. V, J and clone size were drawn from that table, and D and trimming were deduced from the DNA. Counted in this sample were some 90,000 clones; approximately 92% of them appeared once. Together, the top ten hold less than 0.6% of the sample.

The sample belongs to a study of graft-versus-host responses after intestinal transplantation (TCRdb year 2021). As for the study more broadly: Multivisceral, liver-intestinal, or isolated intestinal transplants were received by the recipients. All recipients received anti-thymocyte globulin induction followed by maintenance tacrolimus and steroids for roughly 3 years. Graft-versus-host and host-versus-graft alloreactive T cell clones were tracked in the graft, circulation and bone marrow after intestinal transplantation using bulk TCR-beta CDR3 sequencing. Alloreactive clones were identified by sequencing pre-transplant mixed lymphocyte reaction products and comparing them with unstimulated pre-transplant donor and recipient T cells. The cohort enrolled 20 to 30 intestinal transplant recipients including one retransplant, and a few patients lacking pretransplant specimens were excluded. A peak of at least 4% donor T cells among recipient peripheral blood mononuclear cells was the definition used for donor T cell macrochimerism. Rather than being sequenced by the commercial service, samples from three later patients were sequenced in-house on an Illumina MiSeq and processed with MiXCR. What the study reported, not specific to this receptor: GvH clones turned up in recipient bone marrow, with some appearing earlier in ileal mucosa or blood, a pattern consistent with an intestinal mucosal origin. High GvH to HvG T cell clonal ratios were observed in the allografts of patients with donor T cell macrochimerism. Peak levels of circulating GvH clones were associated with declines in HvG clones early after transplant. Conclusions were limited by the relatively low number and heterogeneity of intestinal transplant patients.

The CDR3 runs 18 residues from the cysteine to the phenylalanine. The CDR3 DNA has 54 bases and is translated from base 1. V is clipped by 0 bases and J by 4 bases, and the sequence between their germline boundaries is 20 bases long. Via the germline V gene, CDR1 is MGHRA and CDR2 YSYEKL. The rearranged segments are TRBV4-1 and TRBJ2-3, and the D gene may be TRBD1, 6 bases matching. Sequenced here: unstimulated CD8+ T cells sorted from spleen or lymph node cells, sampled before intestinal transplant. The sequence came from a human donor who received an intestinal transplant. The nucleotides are TGCGCCAGCAGCCAAGAAGAGTTCAGGGGTTACGCCTCAGATACGCAGTATTTT. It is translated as CASSQEEFRGYASDTQYF.